These 7 T cell receptor beta chains share one sample of origin, sequenced in a study of control samples from healthy donors and cancer patients. The data were produced by immunoSEQ multiplex PCR, yet TCRdb's version contains in-frame clones alone and is incomplete. The table includes around 170,000 clones, approximately 92% detected once. Input material: blood. The receptors derive from a man aged 25 to 40 in good health.

In its sample, this clone was seen once. This chain joins TRBV10-1 and TRBJ2-1, with TRBD2 as a possible D gene (6 bases). Germline CDR1 WNHNN, CDR2 SYGVQD (reference sequence). V lost 2 bases and J 9 bases, leaving 23 bases between the germline ends. The CDR3 runs 17 residues. The CDR3 nucleotides are TGCGCCAGCAGTGAGCGACTAGGCCTAACCGGCGGGGCTGAGCAGTTCTTC. It translates to CASSERLGLTGGAEQFF.

The rearrangement joins TRBV2 to TRBJ1-5; TRBD1 matches at 10 bases. Trimming at V came to 6 bases and at J to 2 bases, leaving 4 bases not matched to a gene. In germline, CDR1 is SNHLY, CDR2 FYNNEI. The CDR3 is 15 amino acids. DNA of the CDR3: TGTGCCAGCAGGGCCGGGACAGGGGGCAATCAGCCCCAGCATTTT. Residues: CASRAGTGGNQPQHF.

This chain links TRBV9 with TRBJ2-1; TRBD2 matches at 9 bases. V gave up 2 bases and J gave up 2 bases; unmatched junction bases: 5. CDR1 and CDR2 from the germline V gene are SGDLS and YYNGEE. The CDR3 length is 16 residues. The CDR3 nucleotides are TGTGCCAGCAGCGTTAGCGGGGGACCGACCTACAATGAGCAGTTCTTC. As protein: CASSVSGGPTYNEQFF.

V and J are TRBV27 and TRBJ2-7; 8 bases are a match to TRBD2. V trimming: 6 bases; J trimming: 5 bases; junction bases outside the gene matches: 9. The germline CDR1 and CDR2 sequences are MNHEY and SMNVEV (reference sequence). The CDR3 loop spans 14 amino acids. CDR3 residues: CASSSPGGRHEQYF. The CDR3 nucleotides read TGTGCCAGCAGCTCCCCGGGAGGGAGGCACGAGCAGTACTTC.

This rearrangement joins TRBV5-1 to TRBJ2-1, with D uncertain. The CDR3 contains 14 residues. Germline-derived CDR1 and CDR2 are SGHRS and YFSETQ. The V and J ends lost 3 bases and 8 bases respectively, with 15 bases between them. The CDR3 reads CASSSRPAGDEQFF. The CDR3 DNA reads TGCGCCAGCAGCTCGCGCCCGGCTGGCGATGAGCAGTTCTTC. Full variable domain (rest looked up from reference TRBV5-1 and TRBJ2-1): KAGVTQTPRYLIKTRGQQVTLSCSPISGHRSVSWYQQTPGQGLQFLFEYFSETQRNKGNFPGRFSGRQFSNSRSEMNVSTLELGDSALYLCASSSRPAGDEQFFGPGTRLTVL.

V gene TRBV9 combines with J gene TRBJ2-3, with TRBD2 as a possible D gene (6 bases). Trimming shortened V by 4 bases and J by 1 base, and 13 bases separated the two germline ends. The CDR3 consists of 15 residues. In germline, CDR1 is SGDLS, CDR2 YYNGEE. DNA of the CDR3: TGTGCCAGCAGCCTCTACGAGCGGGGCACAGATACGCAGTATTTT. The encoded protein is CASSLYERGTDTQYF.

This clone was seen a single time. The chain has TRBV19 and TRBJ1-6; 7 positions agree with TRBD1. CDR1 is LNHDA and CDR2 is SQIVND in the germline V gene (reference sequence). The CDR3 totals 18 residues. Trimming at V came to 5 bases and at J to 5 bases, leaving 15 bases not matched to a gene. In nucleotides, the CDR3 is TGTGCCAGTAGTGCATCCGGGACAGCCCAATTCAATAATTCACCCCTCCACTTT. Translating it yields CASSASGTAQFNNSPLHF.